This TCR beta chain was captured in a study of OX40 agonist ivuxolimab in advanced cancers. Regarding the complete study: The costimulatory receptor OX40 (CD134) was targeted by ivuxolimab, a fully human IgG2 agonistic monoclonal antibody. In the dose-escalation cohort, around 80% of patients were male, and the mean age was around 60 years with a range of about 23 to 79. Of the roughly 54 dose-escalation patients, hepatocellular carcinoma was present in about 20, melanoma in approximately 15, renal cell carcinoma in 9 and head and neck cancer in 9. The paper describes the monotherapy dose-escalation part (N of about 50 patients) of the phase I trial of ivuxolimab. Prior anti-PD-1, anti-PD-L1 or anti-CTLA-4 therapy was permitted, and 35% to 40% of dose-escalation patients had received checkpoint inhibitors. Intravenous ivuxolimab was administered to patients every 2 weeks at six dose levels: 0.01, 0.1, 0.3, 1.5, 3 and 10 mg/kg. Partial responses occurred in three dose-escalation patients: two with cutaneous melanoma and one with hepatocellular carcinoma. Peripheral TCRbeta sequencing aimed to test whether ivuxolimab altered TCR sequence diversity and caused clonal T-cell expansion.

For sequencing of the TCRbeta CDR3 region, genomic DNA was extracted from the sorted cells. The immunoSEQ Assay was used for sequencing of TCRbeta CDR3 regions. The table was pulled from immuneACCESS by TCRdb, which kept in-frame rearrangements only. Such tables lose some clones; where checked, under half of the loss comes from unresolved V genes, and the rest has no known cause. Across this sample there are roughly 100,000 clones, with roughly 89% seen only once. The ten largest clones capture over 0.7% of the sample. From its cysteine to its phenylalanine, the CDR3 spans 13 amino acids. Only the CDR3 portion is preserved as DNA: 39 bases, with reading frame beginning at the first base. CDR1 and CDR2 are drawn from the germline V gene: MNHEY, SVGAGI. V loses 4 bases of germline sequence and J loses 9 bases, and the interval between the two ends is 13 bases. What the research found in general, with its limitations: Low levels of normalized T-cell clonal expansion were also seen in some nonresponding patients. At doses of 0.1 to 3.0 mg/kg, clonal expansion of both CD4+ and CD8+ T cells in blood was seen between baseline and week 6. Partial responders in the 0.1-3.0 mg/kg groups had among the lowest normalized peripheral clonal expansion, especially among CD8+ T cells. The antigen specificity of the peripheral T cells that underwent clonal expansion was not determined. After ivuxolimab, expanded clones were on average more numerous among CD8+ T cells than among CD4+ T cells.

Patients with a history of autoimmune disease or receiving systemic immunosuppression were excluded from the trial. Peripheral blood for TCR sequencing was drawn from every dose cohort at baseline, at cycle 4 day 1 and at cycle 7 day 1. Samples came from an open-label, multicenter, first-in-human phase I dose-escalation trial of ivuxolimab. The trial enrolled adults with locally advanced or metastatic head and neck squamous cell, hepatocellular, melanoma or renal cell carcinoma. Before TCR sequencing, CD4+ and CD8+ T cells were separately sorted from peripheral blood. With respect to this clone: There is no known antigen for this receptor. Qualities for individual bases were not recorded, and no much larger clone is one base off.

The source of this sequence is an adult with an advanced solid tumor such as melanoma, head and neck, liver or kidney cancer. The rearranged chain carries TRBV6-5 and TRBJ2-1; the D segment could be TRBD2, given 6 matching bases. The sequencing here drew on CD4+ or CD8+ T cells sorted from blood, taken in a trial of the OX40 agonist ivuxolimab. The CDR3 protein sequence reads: CASSFRLDSEQFF. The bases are TGTGCCAGCAGTTTCCGACTAGACAGTGAGCAGTTCTTC.